These T cell receptor beta chains were read from a single sample in a study of blood T cell repertoires in COVID-19. TCRdb's copy holds only in-frame clones and misses some; the assay was immunoSEQ multiplex PCR. The data show under 150,000 clones, around 82% seen once. Source material: peripheral blood. These receptor sequences come from a man between 60 and 75 years old with acute or convalescent COVID-19. The CDR3 runs from the conserved cysteine through the conserved F or W.

>TRBV3-1/TRBV3-2|13
CASSQVNSQPQHF
>TRBV10-3|14
CAIRRTSENTEAFF
>TRBV7-8|15
CASSRTSGTGETQYF
>TRBV5-6|14
CASSLFSGSREQFF
>TRBV30|15
CAWSVGSGTTDTQYF
>TRBV11-1|14
CASSYDRNPYEQYF
>TRBV5-1|14
CASSLRTAGGGYTF
>TRBV14|15
CASSQVGRGTHEQYF
>TRBV21-1|15
CASSETRQGYQPQHF
>TRBV13|16
CASSLNPSGTGNTIYF
>TRBV1|17
CTSSRRDHRGPNEKLFF
>TRBV5-1|14
CASSLVGVGETQYF
>TRBV11-2|14
CASSLVGGNYGYTF
>TRBV5-4|16
CASSLAGTSGRSEQYF
>TRBV7-2|14
CASSLGGAGETQYF
>TRBV29-1|13
CSVRTGTNYGYTF
>TRBV4-2|16
CASSQAAGLAGSQQYF
>TRBV4-2|13
CASSKGQQYEQYF
>TRBV12-3/TRBV12-4|12
CASSPDGSEAFF
>TRBV7-6|15
CASSETGTTLYEQYF
>TRBV18|15
CASSLDRGGTDTQYF
>TRBV6-5|15
CASTPGRGYNSPLHF
>TRBV7-8|16
CASSFTGTGASYEQYF
>TRBV6-5|12
CASSAGINEQFF
>TRBV27|12
CASSIQTGELFF
>TRBV6-5|13
CASSAGGGTEAFF
>TRBV7-2|14
CASSPEAVAPEQFF
>TRBV6-5|14
CASSPLTSIYEQFF
>TRBV29-1|15
CSVVGPLAGFNEQFF
>TRBV19|14
CASSGTGVADTQYF
>TRBV30|12
CAWKGGVSEQYF
>TRBV19|14
CASSLGGSSYEQYF
>TRBV2|16
CASSERAPGAGNTIYF
>TRBV27|15
CASSGGAPRNYGYTF
>TRBV5-1|14
CASSRDRASYEQYF
>TRBV5-4|15
CASSLGLAGEETQYF
>TRBV11-2|17
CASSLGRQGATNEKLFF
>TRBV27|14
CASRPRLGTGELFF
>TRBV14|16
CASSQPYGLSGNTIYF
>TRBV9|16
CASSVKAGGPTDTQYF
>TRBV5-1|14
CASSKETGPQTQYF
>TRBV5-1|17
CASSRTGGANGDYGYTF
>TRBV4-2|15
CASSQDVRGQGEQYF
>TRBV18|16
CASSPGATPGDYGYTF
>TRBV28|14
CASSGLRATDTQYF
>TRBV7-9|15
CASSLPRGDNSPLHF
>TRBV6-5|14
CASIPRLGNSPLHF
>TRBV18|15
CASSPGGQLNTEAFF
>TRBV19|16
CASSIGGGFSSYEQYF